One and the same sample provided the 26 T cell receptor beta chains below, sequenced in a study of shared clonotypes between healthy human individuals. Naive CD8 cells, CD45RO-negative and positively selected for CCR7, excluded terminally differentiated effector memory CD45RA+ cells. Some clones are missing from TCRdb's copy, which holds only in-frame ones; the method was immunoSEQ multiplex PCR. Of under 600,000 clones detected, 95% to 98% appear once; the ten largest clones hold around 0.3%. Sequenced input: naive CD8+ T cells sorted from blood. These receptors were collected from a man aged 30-40 years in good health.

This chain links TRBV29-1 with TRBJ2-4, with TRBD2 identical over 13 bases. Germline-derived CDR1 and CDR2 are SQVTM and ANQGSEA. J lost 3 bases, V lost 7 bases, and 6 bases had no gene match. The CDR3 is made up of 15 amino acids. CDR3 sequence: CSAGLAGAGKNIQYF. The CDR3 nucleotides read TGCAGCGCAGGACTAGCGGGAGCCGGCAAAAACATTCAGTACTTC.

The genes are TRBV27 and TRBJ2-7; 10 bases line up with TRBD1. The J segment lost 3 bases and the V segment lost 10 bases, leaving 6 bases of the junction unmatched. The CDR3 is 13 residues long. Germline V gene sequence: CDR1 MNHEY, CDR2 SMNVEV (reference sequence). This CDR3 reads CATRQGAFYEQYF. The CDR3 DNA reads TGTGCCACCCGACAGGGGGCGTTCTACGAGCAGTACTTC.

CDR3 bases: TGTGCCAGCAGCTCGATCAGGGGCCACACCGGGGAGCTGTTTTTT. It yields the protein CASSSIRGHTGELFF. This rearrangement joins TRBV11-2 to TRBJ2-2, with D tentatively TRBD1 (6 bases). The CDR3 contains 15 residues. V was shortened by 4 bases and J by 3 bases, with 12 bases between the two germline ends. Germline V CDR1 and CDR2: SGHAT, FQNNGV.

A note on this clone: The same CDR3 also results from other DNA sequences found in this sample. The chain uses TRBV5-4 and TRBJ1-1; D remains unclear. Trimming removed 2 bases from V and 5 bases from J, with 10 bases in between. Germline assignment: CDR1 SGHNT and CDR2 YYREEE (reference sequence). The length of the CDR3 is 13 residues. CDR3 coding DNA: TGTGCCAGCAGCTTAGGCCTCGGGACTGAAGCTTTCTTT. It encodes CASSLGLGTEAFF.

The genes are TRBV7-9 and TRBJ1-2; D is uncertain. From germline, CDR1 is SEHNR and CDR2 FQNEAQ (reference sequence). The CDR3 contains 14 residues. The V and J ends lost 4 bases and 10 bases respectively, with 19 bases between them. The CDR3 sequence: CASSWGKDGTSYTF. CDR3 nucleotide sequence: TGTGCCAGCAGCTGGGGAAAGGACGGAACCTCCTACACCTTC.

The chain employs TRBV4-1 and TRBJ2-7; D might be TRBD1 (6 bases). Per the germline V gene, CDR1 is MGHRA and CDR2 is YSYEKL. With 0 bases removed from V and 2 bases from J, the gap between germline ends came to 14 bases. This CDR3 region has 16 residues. CDR3 coding DNA: TGCGCCAGCAGCCAAGAAGGATCAGGGGCTGCCTACGAGCAGTACTTC. Amino acids: CASSQEGSGAAYEQYF.

J is TRBJ2-1 and V is TRBV6-1; no reliable D call. The CDR3 sequence is 15 residues long. Germline V gives CDR1 MNHNS, CDR2 SASEGT. V was trimmed by 8 bases and J by 0 bases, leaving 14 bases between them. DNA for the CDR3: TGTGCCAGCGCCTGGCTAGTGAGCTCCTACAATGAGCAGTTCTTC. Its translation: CASAWLVSSYNEQFF.

This clone has only one observation. DNA of the CDR3: TGTGCCAGCAGCCTGGGACAGGGGGCCGCAGAGACCCAGTACTTC. Its translation is CASSLGQGAAETQYF. This sequence joins TRBV7-6 and TRBJ2-5, with 12 bases identical to TRBD1. Germline lookup yields CDR1 SGHVS and CDR2 FNYEAQ. V lost 5 bases, J lost 4 bases, and 5 bases stayed unmatched. The CDR3 totals 15 residues.

The gene calls are TRBV9 and TRBJ2-3, with D unclear. This CDR3 contains 15 residues. With 1 base removed from V and 2 bases from J, the gap between germline ends came to 11 bases. The V gene's germline CDR1 is SGDLS and CDR2 YYNGEE. CDR3 region: CASSVYDGNTDTQYF. The CDR3 DNA is TGTGCCAGCAGCGTATATGACGGAAACACAGATACGCAGTATTTT.

The chain couples TRBV27 to TRBJ2-7; the D is unclear. CDR1 is MNHEY, CDR2 SMNVEV, per germline (reference sequence). Trimming cost V 0 bases and J 6 bases, with 12 bases left between them. This CDR3 contains 14 residues. DNA of the CDR3: TGTGCCAGCAGTTTATCAGCAAGGGTTCGCGAGCAGTACTTC. The encoded protein is CASSLSARVREQYF.

The rearrangement uses TRBV5-1 and TRBJ2-7; 8 bases are a match to TRBD1. This CDR3 contains 15 residues. CDR1 and CDR2 (germline): SGHRS, YFSETQ. The V segment lost 4 bases and the J segment 0 bases; nucleotides outside the gene matches: 6. CDR3 bases: TGCGCCAGCAGCCCCCGGGACAGGAGCTCCTACGAGCAGTACTTC. This encodes CASSPRDRSSYEQYF.

The table lists this clone with a count of one. The chain carries TRBV27 and TRBJ1-2; 10 positions agree with TRBD1. V lost 6 bases, J lost 7 bases, and 5 bases stayed unmatched. CDR1 and CDR2 from the germline V gene are MNHEY and SMNVEV (reference sequence). The CDR3 spans 13 residues. CDR3 nucleotide sequence: TGTGCCAGCAGCTCCGGGACAGGGGTTGGCTACACCTTC. Translated, it gives CASSSGTGVGYTF.

V is TRBV7-9 and J is TRBJ2-7; 8 nucleotides match TRBD1. The CDR3 length is 18 residues. V trimming: 5 bases; J trimming: 2 bases; junction bases outside the gene matches: 17. Germline-derived CDR1 and CDR2 are SEHNR and FQNEAQ (reference sequence). CDR3 coding DNA: TGTGCCAGCAGCCTTTCGGGACAGGATGTTGTGTGGCCCTACGAGCAGTACTTC. Translation gives CASSLSGQDVVWPYEQYF.

The chain has TRBV29-1 and TRBJ2-5, with TRBD2 matching 12 bases. Unmatched junction bases numbered 8, after V lost 5 bases and J lost 4 bases. This CDR3 is 15 amino acids long. In germline, CDR1 is SQVTM, CDR2 ANQGSEA. This CDR3 reads CSVLIGLAGTETQYF. CDR3 sequence (DNA): TGCAGCGTTTTAATAGGACTAGCGGGAACAGAGACCCAGTACTTC.

The V gene is TRBV2, the J gene TRBJ1-5, with unresolved D. Trimming stripped 3 bases from V and 2 bases from J, with 14 bases between. The CDR3 runs 16 residues. CDR1 SNHLY and CDR2 FYNNEI come from the germline V gene. In DNA, the CDR3 is TGTGCCAGCAGTGACCGCGCCGGCGGGGGCAATCAGCCCCAGCATTTT. Protein sequence: CASSDRAGGGNQPQHF.

The J gene is TRBJ2-1, the V gene TRBV7-9; TRBD2 matches 11 bases. The CDR3 extends over 16 amino acids. Germline loops: CDR1 SEHNR, CDR2 FQNEAQ (reference sequence). The J segment lost 4 bases and the V segment lost 5 bases, leaving 7 bases of the junction unmatched. Written as DNA, the CDR3 is TGTGCCAGCAGCATTCCGGGACTAGCGGATTACAATGAGCAGTTCTTC. Translation gives CASSIPGLADYNEQFF.

V is TRBV28 and J is TRBJ2-7; no firm D call. V shed 8 bases and J shed 4 bases, with 9 bases lying between them. CDR1 MDHEN and CDR2 SYDVKM come from the germline V gene. This CDR3 spans 11 amino acids. The CDR3 nucleotides are TGTGCCAGCGGCCCCTTTTACGAGCAGTACTTC. Encoded protein: CASGPFYEQYF.

The chain joins TRBV11-3 to TRBJ2-7, with a possible D match to TRBD2 (6 bases). Germline-derived CDR1 and CDR2 are SGHNT and YENEEA. Trimming removed 2 bases at V and 6 bases at J, with 8 bases between. This CDR3 is 12 amino acids long. The CDR3 DNA follows: TGTGCCAGCAGCTTAAGCGGGTTCGAGCAGTACTTC. Translation: CASSLSGFEQYF.

This rearrangement joins TRBV7-2 to TRBJ2-7; 7 positions match TRBD2. V trimming: 3 bases; J trimming: 4 bases; junction bases outside the gene matches: 9. The germline gives CDR1 SGHTA, CDR2 FQGNSA. The CDR3 spans 15 residues. The CDR3 region is CASSLSGTTGYEQYF. As DNA, the CDR3 is TGTGCCAGCAGCTTGTCCGGGACTACCGGATACGAGCAGTACTTC. Full variable domain (rest looked up from reference TRBV7-2 and TRBJ2-7): GAGVSQSPSNKVTEKGKDVELRCDPISGHTALYWYRQSLGQGLEFLIYFQGNSAPDKSGLPSDRFSAERTGGSVSTLTIQRTQQEDSAVYLCASSLSGTTGYEQYFGPGTRLTVT.

A remark on this clone: Additional DNA sequences in this sample encode the identical CDR3. The chain is built from TRBV5-1 and TRBJ1-1; 7 nucleotides agree with TRBD1. Germline trimming cut 0 bases from V and 0 bases from J; bases unmatched to any gene: 2. The CDR3 has 15 residues. Germline V gene sequence: CDR1 SGHRS, CDR2 YFSETQ. DNA of the CDR3: TGCGCCAGCAGCTTGGCGGGGACAGTGAACACTGAAGCTTTCTTT. The encoded protein is CASSLAGTVNTEAFF.

This clone was seen just once. This specimen includes other DNA sequences encoding the same CDR3. The genes are TRBV5-1 and TRBJ2-7; possible D gene TRBD1, 7 bases. Germline values: CDR1 SGHRS, CDR2 YFSETQ. V gave up 0 bases and J gave up 3 bases, with 10 bases separating them. This CDR3 is 14 amino acids long. The CDR3 DNA sequence: TGCGCCAGCAGCTTGGGACAGGGAGGCTACGAGCAGTACTTC. Residues: CASSLGQGGYEQYF.

V is TRBV10-2 and J is TRBJ2-3, with TRBD2 identical over 12 bases. V lost 8 bases, J lost 0 bases, and 9 bases stayed unmatched. The V gene's germline CDR1 is WSHSY and CDR2 SAAADI. The CDR3 loop spans 17 amino acids. DNA of the CDR3: TGCGCCAGCGGGTACCTAGCGGGAGGGATCAGCACAGATACGCAGTATTTT. Translating gives CASGYLAGGISTDTQYF.

The rearrangement uses TRBV18 and TRBJ2-2, with 9 bases lining up with TRBD1. The length of the CDR3 is 18 residues. CDR1 and CDR2 from the germline V gene are KGHSH and LQKENI. V lost 3 bases to trimming and J lost 4 bases; unmatched junction nucleotides: 12. The CDR3 loop is CASSPFRPGQGFTGELFF. In DNA form, the CDR3 reads TGTGCCAGCTCACCCTTCAGACCGGGACAGGGCTTCACCGGGGAGCTGTTTTTT.

The chain employs TRBV6-4 and TRBJ1-2; D is possibly TRBD1 (5 bases). Per germline, CDR1 MRHNA and CDR2 SNTAGT. V lost 3 bases, J lost 8 bases, and 25 bases lay in between. This CDR3 comprises 17 residues. The DNA for the CDR3 is TGTGCCAGCAGTGAGGACGGGGCTTCTTATCAAGGGAGGGGCTACACCTTC. This codes for CASSEDGASYQGRGYTF.

The chain has TRBV30 and TRBJ2-5; D is perhaps TRBD2 (5 bases). Between the trimmed V and J ends, which lost 2 bases and 1 base, there was a span of 11 bases. In germline, CDR1 is GTSNPN, CDR2 SVGIG (reference sequence). The CDR3 runs 14 residues. CDR3 in DNA: TGTGCCTGGAGTCCCTCGGGGATCCAAGAGACCCAGTACTTC. This encodes CAWSPSGIQETQYF.

The rearrangement links TRBV6-6 to TRBJ1-1, with D maybe TRBD1 (5 bases). CDR3 length: 15 amino acids. Trimming pared 5 bases from V and 6 bases from J, leaving 19 bases between. Germline V gives CDR1 MNHNY, CDR2 SVGAGI (reference sequence). CDR3 nucleotide sequence: TGTGCCAGCAGTCACCCTCCGATCAGGGTCGCTGAAGCTTTCTTT. This sequence encodes CASSHPPIRVAEAFF.